These 13 T cell receptor beta chains share one sample of origin, sequenced in a study of T cells after posttransplantation cyclophosphamide. Method: immunoSEQ multiplex PCR; TCRdb's copy keeps in-frame clones and lacks some. The record shows about 37,000 clones for this sample, with no singletons present. Sequencing was performed on PBMCs. Receptors originate from a young man in good health and a related stem cell transplant donor.

The chain has TRBV9 and TRBJ1-2; 7 bases agree with TRBD1. V shed 3 bases and J 2 bases; nucleotides not matched to a gene: 7. The V gene's germline CDR1 is SGDLS and CDR2 YYNGEE. The CDR3 length is 15 residues. The CDR3 spells CASSATGQPNYGYTF. CDR3 nucleotides: TGTGCCAGCAGCGCCACGGGACAGCCAAACTATGGCTACACCTTC.

At least ten counts were recorded for this clone. CDR3 nucleotides: TGCAGCGTCGTAAGGCCCTTGAACACTGAAGCTTTCTTT. Amino acid sequence: CSVVRPLNTEAFF. The chain couples TRBV29-1 to TRBJ1-1; the D is unclear. This CDR3 region has 13 residues. Germline V gene sequence: CDR1 SQVTM, CDR2 ANQGSEA. V dropped 6 bases and J dropped 0 bases, with 11 bases sitting between them.

This clone was counted only a few times. This sample also contains other DNA sequences that code for the same CDR3. This chain links TRBV6-2 or TRBV6-3 with TRBJ1-2; D might be TRBD1 (5 bases). The CDR3 covers 14 residues. The V end lost 0 bases, the J end lost 3 bases, and 8 bases lay between the germline ends. Germline V gene sequence: CDR1 MNHEY, CDR2 SVGEGT. CDR3 loop: CASSYSGQYYGYTF. Written as DNA, the CDR3 is TGTGCCAGCAGTTACTCGGGGCAGTACTATGGCTACACCTTC.

This clone is medium-sized in the sample. The chain has TRBV5-8 and TRBJ1-1, with 8 bases that match TRBD1. The germline V gene has CDR1 SGHTS and CDR2 YDEGEE. V lost 3 bases and J lost 1; bases outside the gene matches: 11. This CDR3 spans 17 amino acids. The CDR3 nucleotides read TGTGCCAGCAGCTCGCTCGACAGGGGTAATAGGAACACTGAAGCTTTCTTT. As protein: CASSSLDRGNRNTEAFF.

J is TRBJ2-3 and V is TRBV12-3 or TRBV12-4; possible D gene TRBD1, 5 bases. Trimming took off 5 bases at V and 2 bases at J, with 8 bases between the two ends. The CDR3 runs to 13 residues. CDR3 sequence: CASSQGLTDTQYF. CDR3 bases: TGTGCCAGCAGTCAGGGTCTCACAGATACGCAGTATTTT.

This clone appeared many times. J is TRBJ1-2 and V is TRBV5-6, with D possibly being TRBD1 (5 bases). The germline gives CDR1 SGHDT, CDR2 YYEEEE. CDR3 length equals 15 residues. V was clipped by 4 bases and J by 8 bases, with 21 bases between them. The CDR3 reads CASSVLPRAGGGYTF. DNA for the CDR3: TGTGCCAGCAGCGTTCTCCCCAGGGCAGGAGGAGGCTACACCTTC. The full variable domain, completed using reference TRBV5-6 and TRBJ1-2, is DAGVTQSPTHLIKTRGQQVTLRCSPKSGHDTVSWYQQALGQGPQFIFQYYEEEERQRGNFPDRFSGHQFPNYSSELNVNALLLGDSALYLCASSVLPRAGGGYTFGSGTRLTVV.

This clone has ten or more counts. This chain connects TRBV5-8 to TRBJ1-6; D is perhaps TRBD1 (6 bases). This CDR3 comprises 16 residues. Trimming stripped 2 bases from V and 10 bases from J, with 19 bases between. Germline V gene lookup returns CDR1 SGHTS and CDR2 YDEGEE. CDR3 in amino acids: CASSFSAGVIRSPLHF. In DNA, the CDR3 is TGTGCCAGCAGCTTTTCTGCAGGGGTTATACGGTCACCCCTCCACTTT.

The chain combines TRBV12-3 or TRBV12-4 with TRBJ2-1; TRBD1 is a possible D gene (5 bases). The CDR3 consists of 15 residues. Trimming took off 3 bases at V and 7 bases at J, with 16 bases between the two ends. CDR3 sequence reads: CASSLRQGLWNEQFF. The DNA for the CDR3 is TGTGCCAGCAGTTTGCGGCAGGGTTTATGGAATGAGCAGTTCTTC.

The rearrangement links TRBV12-3 or TRBV12-4 to TRBJ2-7; 9 bases line up with TRBD2. V dropped 6 bases and J dropped 5; count of bases not matched to a gene: 8. This CDR3 spans 14 amino acids. As DNA, the CDR3 is TGTGCCAGCAGCCCTAGAGCGGGGGGCCACGAGCAGTACTTC. Its protein is CASSPRAGGHEQYF.

This clone showed up many times. The chain carries TRBV9 and TRBJ1-1; D unresolved. The CDR3 is 14 amino acids. V dropped 0 bases and J dropped 3 bases, with 9 bases sitting between them. Germline V gives CDR1 SGDLS, CDR2 YYNGEE. The DNA for the CDR3 is TGTGCCAGCAGCGTAGAAGACGGGTACACTGAAGCTTTCTTT. Encoded protein: CASSVEDGYTEAFF.

This clone showed up many times. The rearrangement links TRBV19 to TRBJ1-4; no definite D call. This CDR3 has 15 amino acids. The germline V gene has CDR1 LNHDA and CDR2 SQIVND (reference sequence). The V end was cut by 5 bases, the J end by 6 bases, with 16 bases between. This CDR3 reads CASSSRGISDEKLFF. CDR3 nucleotide sequence: TGTGCCAGTAGTTCCCGCGGGATCTCCGATGAAAAACTGTTTTTT.

This clone has ten or more counts. The gene calls are TRBV6-5 and TRBJ1-2; TRBD1 agrees at 10 bases. Germline CDR1 MNHEY, CDR2 SVGAGI. The V and J ends lost 7 bases and 4 bases, in that order; junction bases with no gene match: 3. The CDR3 sequence is 13 residues long. The CDR3 nucleotides read TGTGCCAGCATGGGACAGGGGCTCTATGGCTACACCTTC. The encoded protein is CASMGQGLYGYTF.

This clone was seen more than once but under ten times. The V call is TRBV10-3, the J call TRBJ2-5; 8 bases fit TRBD2. V shed 11 bases, J shed 1 base, and the junction held 9 bases outside the gene matches. The CDR3 loop spans 14 amino acids. Per the germline V gene, CDR1 is ENHRY and CDR2 is SYGVKD. The CDR3 spells CAASGGVVQETQYF. The CDR3 region has the DNA TGTGCCGCCTCCGGGGGGGTGGTCCAAGAGACCCAGTACTTC.